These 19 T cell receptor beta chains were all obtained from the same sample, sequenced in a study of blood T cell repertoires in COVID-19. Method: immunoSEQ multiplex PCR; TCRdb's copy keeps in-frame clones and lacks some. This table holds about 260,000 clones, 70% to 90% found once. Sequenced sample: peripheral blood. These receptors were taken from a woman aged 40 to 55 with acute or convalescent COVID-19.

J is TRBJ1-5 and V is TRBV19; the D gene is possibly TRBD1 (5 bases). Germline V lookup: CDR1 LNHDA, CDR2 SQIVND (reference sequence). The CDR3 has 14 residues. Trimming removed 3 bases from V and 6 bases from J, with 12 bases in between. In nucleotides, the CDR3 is TGTGCCAGTAGTATTGCAAACAGGCGTCAGCCCCAGCATTTT. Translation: CASSIANRRQPQHF.

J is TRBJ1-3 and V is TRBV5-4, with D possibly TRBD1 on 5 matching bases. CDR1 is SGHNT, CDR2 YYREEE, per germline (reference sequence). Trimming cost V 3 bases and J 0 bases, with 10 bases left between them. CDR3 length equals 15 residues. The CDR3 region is CASSWGGPSGNTIYF. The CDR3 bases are TGTGCCAGCAGCTGGGGGGGACCCTCTGGAAACACCATATATTTT.

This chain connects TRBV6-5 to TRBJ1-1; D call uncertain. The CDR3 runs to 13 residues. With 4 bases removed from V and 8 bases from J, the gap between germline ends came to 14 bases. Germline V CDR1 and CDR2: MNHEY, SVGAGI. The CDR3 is CASSSRHLVEAFF. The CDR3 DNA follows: TGTGCCAGCAGTTCTCGACACCTCGTAGAAGCTTTCTTT.

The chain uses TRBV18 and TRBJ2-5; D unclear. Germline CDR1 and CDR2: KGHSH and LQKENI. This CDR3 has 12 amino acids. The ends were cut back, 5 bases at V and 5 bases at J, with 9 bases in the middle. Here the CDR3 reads CASSTIQETQYF. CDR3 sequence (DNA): TGTGCCAGCTCAACCATCCAGGAGACCCAGTACTTC.

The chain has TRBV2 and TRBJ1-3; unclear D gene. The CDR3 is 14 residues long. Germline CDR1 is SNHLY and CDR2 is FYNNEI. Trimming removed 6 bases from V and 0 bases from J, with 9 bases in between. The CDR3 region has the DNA TGTGCCAGCAGCACACCACCCTCTGGAAACACCATATATTTT. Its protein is CASSTPPSGNTIYF.

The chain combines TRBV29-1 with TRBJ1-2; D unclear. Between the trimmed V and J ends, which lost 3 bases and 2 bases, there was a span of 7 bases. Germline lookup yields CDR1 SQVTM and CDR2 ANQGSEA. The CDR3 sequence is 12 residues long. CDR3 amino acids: CSVDLSNYGYTF. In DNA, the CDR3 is TGCAGCGTTGACCTCTCCAACTATGGCTACACCTTC.

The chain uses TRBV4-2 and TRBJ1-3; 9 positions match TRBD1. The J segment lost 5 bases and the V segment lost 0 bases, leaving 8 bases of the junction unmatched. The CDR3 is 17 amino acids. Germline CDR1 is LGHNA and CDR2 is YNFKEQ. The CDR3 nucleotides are TGTGCCAGCAGCCAAGAAGGGACAGGGACAACCCGAAACACCATATATTTT. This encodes CASSQEGTGTTRNTIYF.

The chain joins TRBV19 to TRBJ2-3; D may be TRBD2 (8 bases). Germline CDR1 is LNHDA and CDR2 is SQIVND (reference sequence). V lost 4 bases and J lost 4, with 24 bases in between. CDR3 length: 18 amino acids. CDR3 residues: CASSRAGGLAGGPDTQYF. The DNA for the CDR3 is TGTGCCAGTAGTAGGGCAGGGGGGCTAGCGGGTGGCCCAGATACGCAGTATTTT.

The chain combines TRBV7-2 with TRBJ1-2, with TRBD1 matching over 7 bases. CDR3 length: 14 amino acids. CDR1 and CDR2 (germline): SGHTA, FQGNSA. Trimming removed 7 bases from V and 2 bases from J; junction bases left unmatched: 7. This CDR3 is CASNFRGTNYGYTF. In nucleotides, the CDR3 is TGTGCCAGCAACTTCAGGGGGACCAACTATGGCTACACCTTC. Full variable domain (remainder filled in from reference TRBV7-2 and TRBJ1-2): GAGVSQSPSNKVTEKGKDVELRCDPISGHTALYWYRQSLGQGLEFLIYFQGNSAPDKSGLPSDRFSAERTGGSVSTLTIQRTQQEDSAVYLCASNFRGTNYGYTFGSGTRLTVV.

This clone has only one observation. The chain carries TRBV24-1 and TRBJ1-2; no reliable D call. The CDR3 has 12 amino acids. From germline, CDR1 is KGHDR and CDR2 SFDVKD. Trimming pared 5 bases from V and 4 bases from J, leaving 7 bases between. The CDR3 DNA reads TGTGCCACCAGTGCCTCCTCCTATGGCTACACCTTC. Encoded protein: CATSASSYGYTF.

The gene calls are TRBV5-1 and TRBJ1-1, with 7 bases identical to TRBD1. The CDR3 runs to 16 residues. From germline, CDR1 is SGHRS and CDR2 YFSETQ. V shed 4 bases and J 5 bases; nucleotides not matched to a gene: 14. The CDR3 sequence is CASSLGRGRSTTEAFF. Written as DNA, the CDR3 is TGCGCCAGCAGCCTGGGGAGGGGGCGGTCAACAACTGAAGCTTTCTTT.

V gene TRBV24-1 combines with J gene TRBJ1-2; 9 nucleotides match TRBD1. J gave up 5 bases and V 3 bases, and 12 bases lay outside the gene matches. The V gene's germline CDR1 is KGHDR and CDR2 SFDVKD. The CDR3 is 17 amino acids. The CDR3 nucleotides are TGTGCCACCAGTGATCACCCCGGACAGGGGCTGAGTTATGGCTACACCTTC. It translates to CATSDHPGQGLSYGYTF.

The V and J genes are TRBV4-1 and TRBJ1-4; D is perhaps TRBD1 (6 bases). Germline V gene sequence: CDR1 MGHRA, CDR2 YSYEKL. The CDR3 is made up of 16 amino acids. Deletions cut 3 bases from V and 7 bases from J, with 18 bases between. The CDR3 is CASSQGSGVEGEKLFF. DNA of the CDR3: TGCGCCAGCAGCCAGGGGTCAGGGGTTGAGGGTGAAAAACTGTTTTTT.

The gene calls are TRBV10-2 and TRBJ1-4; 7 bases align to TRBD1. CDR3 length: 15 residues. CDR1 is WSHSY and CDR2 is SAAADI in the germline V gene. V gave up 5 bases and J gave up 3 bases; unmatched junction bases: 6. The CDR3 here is CASSPDRAANEKLFF. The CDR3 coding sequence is TGCGCCAGCAGTCCCGACAGGGCGGCTAATGAAAAACTGTTTTTT.

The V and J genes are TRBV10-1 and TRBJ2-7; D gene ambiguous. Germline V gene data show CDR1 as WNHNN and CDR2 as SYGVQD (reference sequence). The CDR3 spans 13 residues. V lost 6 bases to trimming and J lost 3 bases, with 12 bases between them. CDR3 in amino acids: CASSADTHYEQYV. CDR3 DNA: TGCGCCAGCAGCGCAGACACCCACTACGAGCAGTACGTC.

CDR3 coding DNA: TGTGCCAGCAGCGTGACTCCGGAGGTTACTGAAGCTTTCTTT. Translation: CASSVTPEVTEAFF. This chain links TRBV9 with TRBJ1-1; D call uncertain. V was clipped by 2 bases and J by 5 bases, with 13 bases between them. The CDR3 sequence is 14 residues long. The germline V gene has CDR1 SGDLS and CDR2 YYNGEE.

CDR3 sequence: CASSPSAGVAGDTQYF. CDR3 nucleotide sequence: TGTGCCAGCAGCCCATCAGCGGGGGTTGCCGGAGATACGCAGTATTTT. The chain uses TRBV5-4 and TRBJ2-3; TRBD2 agrees at 8 bases. CDR1 is SGHNT and CDR2 is YYREEE in the germline V gene (reference sequence). Germline trimming cut 4 bases from V and 5 bases from J; bases unmatched to any gene: 12. The CDR3 loop spans 16 amino acids.

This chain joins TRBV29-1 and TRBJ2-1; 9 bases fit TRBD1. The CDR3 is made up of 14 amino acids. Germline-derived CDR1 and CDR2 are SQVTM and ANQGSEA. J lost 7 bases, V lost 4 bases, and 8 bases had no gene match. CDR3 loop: CSVVRFGQGNEQFF. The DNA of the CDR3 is TGCAGCGTTGTAAGGTTTGGACAGGGGAATGAGCAGTTCTTC.

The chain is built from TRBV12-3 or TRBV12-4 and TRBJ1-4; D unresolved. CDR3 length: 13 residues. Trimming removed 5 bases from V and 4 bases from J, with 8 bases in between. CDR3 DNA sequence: TGTGCCAGCAGTCTTTCGGGTAATGAAAAACTGTTTTTT. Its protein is CASSLSGNEKLFF.